This TCR beta chain derives from a study of Ad26.COV2.S vaccination and SARS-CoV-2 variants. Study-level information: Each vaccinee took Ad26.COV2.S intramuscularly, once or twice 56 days apart.

Study observations and caveats: Responses of T cells in total may have been underestimated by the TCR breadth and depth analyses. CD8+ and CD4+ T cells specific for spike reportedly responded with substantial breadth after vaccination.

This table comes from immunoSEQ multiplex PCR, and its TCRdb copy is limited to in-frame clones, with some not included. Among about 380,000 clones listed, roughly 85% were seen once. As to treatment: around 19 received Ad26.COV2.S at low or high dose, single or two shots; roughly five received placebo; per-sample allocation not given. Sampling happened 63 days after the first vaccine or placebo injection. Wuhan-strain spike was delivered by a replication-incompetent Ad26 vector. The CDR3 covers 18 residues. Germline-derived CDR1 and CDR2 are LGHNA and YSLEER. The J segment lost 3 bases and the V segment lost 3 bases, leaving 7 bases of the junction unmatched. This clone was observed a single time. The antigen is undetermined.

The specimen comprised peripheral blood, sampled in a trial of Ad26.COV2.S vaccine versus placebo. The clonotype was recovered from a person between 18 and 65 years old who received the Ad26.COV2.S COVID-19 vaccine or a placebo. This rearrangement joins TRBV4-3 to TRBJ2-5; 16 nucleotides agree with TRBD2. The CDR3 bases are TGCGCCAGCAGCCAGAGGCCCGGGACTAGCGGGGGGGAAGAGACCCAGTACTTC. Its translation: CASSQRPGTSGGEETQYF.